Detailed here is one T cell receptor (beta chain). This record belongs to a study of blood T cell repertoires in COVID-19. The protocol was immunoSEQ multiplex PCR, while the TCRdb copy is restricted to in-frame clones and leaves out a portion. The repertoire includes some 200,000 clones, about nine tenths of them detected once, and under 0.85% sits in the top ten. Germline CDR1 MNHEY, CDR2 SVGEGT. J was trimmed by 2 bases and V by 6 bases; bases with no gene match: 10. CDR3 length: 15 residues. The sequencing input was PBMCs or T cells enriched from blood (not recorded which). The V call is TRBV6-2 or TRBV6-3, the J call TRBJ2-7; TRBD1 matches 7 bases. This sequence was found in a woman aged 18-29 years who had recovered from COVID-19. The CDR3 bases are TGTGCCAGCAGCTATGCCGACAGGGTGCCCTACGAGCAGTACTTC. Its translation: CASSYADRVPYEQYF.